This TCR beta chain is from a study of shared clonotypes between healthy human individuals. CD45RA-negative memory and CD45RA+ naive subsets were split from the CD4+ cells. The V and J ends lost 4 bases and 2 bases respectively, with 6 bases between them. This CDR3 has 12 residues. Germline values: CDR1 MNHEY, CDR2 SMNVEV (reference sequence). Per the original data handling: There were no quality scores in the junction-only immunoSEQ sequences, so filtering differed. Profiled with immunoSEQ multiplex PCR; TCRdb holds only in-frame clones, not every one. D and trimming come from the DNA, and the V and J calls and clone size come from that table. The sample yields about 990,000 clones, around three quarters seen once.

The receptor's source is a man younger than 30 in good health. Some clones in this sample may be carry-over from other donors' samples. The specimen was memory CD4+ T cells from PBMCs. Subset in this sample: CD45RA-negative fraction. V gene TRBV27 combines with J gene TRBJ2-7; D gene ambiguous. The CDR3 loop is CASSSGTYEQYF. DNA for the CDR3: TGTGCCAGCAGTTCCGGAACCTACGAGCAGTACTTC.